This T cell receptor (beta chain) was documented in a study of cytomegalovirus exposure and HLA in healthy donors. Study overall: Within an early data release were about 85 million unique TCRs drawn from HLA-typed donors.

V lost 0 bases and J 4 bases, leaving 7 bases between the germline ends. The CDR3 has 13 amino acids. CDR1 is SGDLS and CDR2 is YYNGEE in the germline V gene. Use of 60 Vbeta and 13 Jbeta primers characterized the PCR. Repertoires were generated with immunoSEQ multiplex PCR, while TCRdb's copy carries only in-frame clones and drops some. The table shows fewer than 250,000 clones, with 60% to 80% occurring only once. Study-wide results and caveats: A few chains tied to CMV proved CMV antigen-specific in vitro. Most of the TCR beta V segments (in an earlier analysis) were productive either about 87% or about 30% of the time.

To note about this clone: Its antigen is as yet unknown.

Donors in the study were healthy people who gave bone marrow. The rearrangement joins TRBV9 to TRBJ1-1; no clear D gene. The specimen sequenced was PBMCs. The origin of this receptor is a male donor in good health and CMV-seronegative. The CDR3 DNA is TGTGCCAGCAGCGTAGACGTCGGCACTGAAGCTTTCTTT. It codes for CASSVDVGTEAFF.